There are a few counts of the clone carrying this TCR beta chain. Its specificity is unknown. J gave up 5 bases and V 6 bases, and 6 bases lay outside the gene matches. This CDR3 has 14 residues. Per the germline V gene, CDR1 is SNHLY and CDR2 is FYNNEI. The data belong to a study of T-cell memory formation after mild COVID-19. Study results and limitations: Mostly located in CM and EM were contracting CD4+ clones, with contracting CD8+ clones located in EMRA.

From the 5' RACE reads, TCRdb called clonotypes with MiXCR, one entry per CDR3 protein. This table has around 450,000 distinct CDR3 sequences, 24% appearing once. The chain carries TRBV2 and TRBJ1-1, with 10 bases identical to TRBD1. This clonotype originated in an adult woman who had mild COVID-19 (a few samples of this study predate the infection). Cell type and time point are not known. The sequencing sample was made of PBMCs or a T cell subset sorted from them (not recorded which). CDR3 loop: CASRDGTGVTEAFF. The CDR3 DNA reads as TGTGCCAGCAGAGATGGGACAGGGGTAACTGAAGCTTTCTTT. Full variable domain (rest looked up from reference TRBV2 and TRBJ1-1): EPEVTQTPSHQVTQMGQEVILRCVPISNHLYFYWYRQILGQKVEFLVSFYNNEISEKSEIFDDQFSVERPDGSNFTLKIRSTKLEDSAMYFCASRDGTGVTEAFFGQGTRLTVV.